These 15 T cell receptor beta chains share one sample of origin, sequenced in a study of cytomegalovirus exposure and HLA in healthy donors. 60 Vbeta and 13 Jbeta primers were used in PCR. TCRdb's copy holds only in-frame clones and misses some; the assay was immunoSEQ multiplex PCR. The table records roughly 200,000 clones, more than 65% of them present only once. Specimen: PBMCs. The receptors shown here come from a woman aged 45-65 years in good health and CMV-seronegative.

This clone was observed a single time. This chain uses TRBV29-1 with TRBJ2-7; D possibly corresponds to TRBD2 (5 bases). V was clipped by 7 bases and J by 2 bases, with 15 bases between them. CDR1 and CDR2 (germline): SQVTM, ANQGSEA. The CDR3 runs to 13 residues. In nucleotides, the CDR3 is TGCAGCGCCTCTTTCCCGCGGGCCTACGAGCAGTACTTC. Translation gives CSASFPRAYEQYF.

The rearrangement joins TRBV28 to TRBJ2-1, with a possible D match to TRBD2 (5 bases). CDR1 MDHEN and CDR2 SYDVKM come from the germline V gene. Trimming took off 5 bases at V and 0 bases at J, with 14 bases between the two ends. The CDR3 spans 16 residues. The CDR3 coding sequence is TGTGCCAGCAGTCCCCTGGGTGGGAGCTCCTACAATGAGCAGTTCTTC. This gives the protein CASSPLGGSSYNEQFF. The full variable domain, in which reference TRBV28 and TRBJ2-1 provide the parts outside the CDR3, is DVKVTQSSRYLVKRTGEKVFLECVQDMDHENMFWYRQDPGLGLRLIYFSYDVKMKEKGDIPEGYSVSREKKERFSLILESASTNQTSMYLCASSPLGGSSYNEQFFGPGTRLTVL.

This chain joins TRBV28 and TRBJ1-2; 7 nucleotides agree with TRBD1. V shed 6 bases and J 5 bases; nucleotides not matched to a gene: 12. Germline V gene data show CDR1 as MDHEN and CDR2 as SYDVKM. The CDR3 consists of 15 residues. CDR3 loop: CASSSGGTDRYGYTF. In DNA form, the CDR3 reads TGTGCCAGCAGCTCAGGGGGGACAGACCGTTATGGCTACACCTTC.

This chain links TRBV5-4 with TRBJ1-6, with TRBD1 matching 12 bases. CDR1 SGHNT and CDR2 YYREEE come from the germline V gene (reference sequence). The CDR3 sequence is 16 residues long. Trimming cost V 4 bases and J 4 bases; bases outside gene matches: 3. In nucleotides, the CDR3 is TGTGCCAGCAGCGTGGGACAGGGGGCATATAATTCACCCCTCCACTTT. This encodes CASSVGQGAYNSPLHF.

The V gene is TRBV10-3, the J gene TRBJ1-5, with D uncertain. The CDR3 runs to 14 residues. Germline assignment: CDR1 ENHRY and CDR2 SYGVKD. Deletions cut 10 bases from V and 2 bases from J, with 15 bases between. For the CDR3, the DNA is TGTGCCACCCCCCCCGGCGGGCGCAATCAGCCCCAGCATTTT. It is translated as CATPPGGRNQPQHF.

This clone has only one observation. The chain recombines TRBV5-6 with TRBJ2-1, with 12 bases that match TRBD2. Germline V CDR1 and CDR2: SGHDT, YYEEEE. The CDR3 is made up of 15 amino acids. The V segment lost 4 bases and the J segment 8 bases; nucleotides outside the gene matches: 7. The CDR3 sequence: CASSLRLAGVDEQFF. The CDR3 bases are TGTGCCAGCAGCCTCCGACTAGCGGGAGTCGATGAGCAGTTCTTC.

This chain connects TRBV2 to TRBJ2-1, with 8 bases aligning to TRBD2. Germline lookup yields CDR1 SNHLY and CDR2 FYNNEI. V trimming: 7 bases; J trimming: 6 bases; junction bases outside the gene matches: 11. The CDR3 sequence is 15 residues long. CDR3 nucleotides: TGTGCCAGCACCCTCGGCCTAGCGGGCTTCAATGAGCAGTTCTTC. Protein: CASTLGLAGFNEQFF. Drawing the rest from reference TRBV2 and TRBJ2-1, the complete variable domain is EPEVTQTPSHQVTQMGQEVILRCVPISNHLYFYWYRQILGQKVEFLVSFYNNEISEKSEIFDDQFSVERPDGSNFTLKIRSTKLEDSAMYFCASTLGLAGFNEQFFGPGTRLTVL.

This chain joins TRBV5-4 and TRBJ1-1, with D hard to call. Germline CDR1 reads SGHNT; CDR2 reads YYREEE (reference sequence). Deletions cut 0 bases from V and 0 bases from J, with 9 bases between. This CDR3 has 15 residues. CDR3 in amino acids: CASSLDFTMNTEAFF. The CDR3 DNA reads TGTGCCAGCAGCTTGGACTTCACGATGAACACTGAAGCTTTCTTT.

V and J are TRBV27 and TRBJ2-2, with 9 bases that match TRBD1. From germline, CDR1 is MNHEY and CDR2 SMNVEV (reference sequence). The CDR3 runs 15 residues. V was clipped by 7 bases and J by 4 bases; unmatched bases: 7. This chain's CDR3 is CASIAGTGSTGELFF. In DNA, the CDR3 is TGTGCCAGCATCGCCGGGACAGGGAGCACCGGGGAGCTGTTTTTT.

The chain recombines TRBV27 with TRBJ2-5, with 11 bases that match TRBD1. The CDR3 spans 17 residues. With 5 bases clipped from V and 0 bases from J, the junction kept 8 bases outside the gene matches. Per germline, CDR1 MNHEY and CDR2 SMNVEV (reference sequence). CDR3 region: CASSPPGTGGYQETQYF. CDR3 DNA: TGTGCCAGCAGTCCACCCGGGACAGGGGGTTACCAAGAGACCCAGTACTTC.

The chain carries TRBV2 and TRBJ2-3; weak D call: TRBD1 (6 bases). V was shortened by 1 base and J by 3 bases, with 11 bases between the two germline ends. CDR3 length: 15 residues. Germline CDR1 SNHLY, CDR2 FYNNEI. The chain's CDR3 is CASSEGPRGTDTQYF. The CDR3 DNA sequence: TGTGCCAGCAGTGAAGGACCCAGGGGAACAGATACGCAGTATTTT.

Comment on this clone: Within the sample, other DNA sequences also encode this same CDR3. V and J are TRBV28 and TRBJ1-1, with D unclear. Germline loops: CDR1 MDHEN, CDR2 SYDVKM. V was trimmed by 7 bases and J by 1 base, leaving 4 bases between them. The CDR3 runs 11 residues. DNA for the CDR3: TGTGCCAGCACCCGGAACACTGAAGCTTTCTTT. Protein sequence: CASTRNTEAFF.

The CDR3 loop is CASSIGWDSYNEQFF. Here the CDR3 DNA reads TGTGCCAGTAGTATTGGGTGGGACAGTTACAATGAGCAGTTCTTC. The chain links TRBV19 to TRBJ2-1; 7 bases align to TRBD1. Trimming cost V 3 bases and J 4 bases; bases outside gene matches: 6. The CDR3 spans 15 residues. Germline loops: CDR1 LNHDA, CDR2 SQIVND (reference sequence).

The J gene is TRBJ1-5, the V gene TRBV27; 7 bases fit TRBD1. CDR3 length: 16 residues. Germline-derived CDR1 and CDR2 are MNHEY and SMNVEV (reference sequence). Trimming cost V 0 bases and J 2 bases; bases outside gene matches: 4. The CDR3: CASSLSGTARNQPQHF. The DNA for the CDR3 is TGTGCCAGCAGTTTATCGGGGACAGCGCGCAATCAGCCCCAGCATTTT.

This clone has just a few counts. The chain employs TRBV18 and TRBJ1-2; perhaps TRBD1 as D (6 bases). Looked up from germline, CDR1 is KGHSH and CDR2 is LQKENI. The CDR3 covers 13 residues. V dropped 3 bases and J dropped 2 bases, with 7 bases sitting between them. In DNA, the CDR3 is TGTGCCAGCTCACCCGGACAGAACTATGGCTACACCTTC. It specifies CASSPGQNYGYTF.